What follows are 30 T cell receptor beta chains derived from one specimen sequenced in a study of shared clonotypes between healthy human individuals. Clones were read by immunoSEQ multiplex PCR, and TCRdb kept only the in-frame ones, dropping some. The sample contains over a million clones, 70% to 80% of which appear only once. Sequencing was performed on memory CD4+ T cells sorted from blood. Subset: CD45RA-negative fraction. These receptors came from a young man in good health.

The chain links TRBV19 to TRBJ2-7, with 9 bases lining up with TRBD2. This CDR3 is built from 16 residues. Unmatched junction bases numbered 11, after V lost 6 bases and J lost 2 bases. CDR1 and CDR2 (germline): LNHDA, SQIVND (reference sequence). CDR3 sequence (DNA): TGTGCCAGTAGGGATCCTAGCGGGGTCTTGCCCTACGAGCAGTACTTC. Residues: CASRDPSGVLPYEQYF.

The CDR3 DNA reads as TGTGCCAGCAGCGCCCGGCGGGGGGGTTACGAGCAGTACTTC. As protein: CASSARRGGYEQYF. This sequence joins TRBV27 and TRBJ2-7, with 9 nucleotides matching TRBD2. In germline, CDR1 is MNHEY, CDR2 SMNVEV (reference sequence). The CDR3 has 14 residues. V lost 6 bases to trimming and J lost 4 bases; unmatched junction nucleotides: 7.

This clone was seen a handful of times. The J gene is TRBJ2-1, the V gene TRBV5-1; D possibly corresponds to TRBD1 (5 bases). Germline CDR1 reads SGHRS; CDR2 reads YFSETQ. There are 16 residues in the CDR3. V lost 4 bases, J lost 0 bases, and 14 bases lay in between. CDR3 in amino acids: CASSTRTTSSYNEQFF. The DNA of the CDR3 is TGCGCCAGCAGCACACGGACAACCTCCTCCTACAATGAGCAGTTCTTC. The full variable domain, in which reference TRBV5-1 and TRBJ2-1 provide the parts outside the CDR3, is KAGVTQTPRYLIKTRGQQVTLSCSPISGHRSVSWYQQTPGQGLQFLFEYFSETQRNKGNFPGRFSGRQFSNSRSEMNVSTLELGDSALYLCASSTRTTSSYNEQFFGPGTRLTVL.

The chain uses TRBV6-6 and TRBJ1-1; possible D gene TRBD1, 5 bases. The V and J ends lost 2 bases and 8 bases respectively, with 12 bases between them. The CDR3 has 13 residues. Looked up from germline, CDR1 is MNHNY and CDR2 is SVGAGI (reference sequence). The DNA for the CDR3 is TGTGCCAGCAGTTACCGGCAGGGTGGGGAAGCTTTCTTT. It yields the protein CASSYRQGGEAFF.

J is TRBJ2-7 and V is TRBV4-1; no definite D call. The CDR3 is 15 amino acids. In germline, CDR1 is MGHRA, CDR2 YSYEKL. V was trimmed by 1 base and J by 0 bases, leaving 10 bases between them. Written as DNA, the CDR3 is TGCGCCAGCAGCCAAGGCCCGGTTAGCTCCTACGAGCAGTACTTC. Residues: CASSQGPVSSYEQYF.

The chain joins TRBV10-2 to TRBJ2-7; possible D gene TRBD2, 5 bases. V gave up 7 bases and J gave up 0 bases, with 13 bases separating them. Germline V CDR1 and CDR2: WSHSY, SAAADI. This CDR3 has 14 residues. In DNA form, the CDR3 reads TGCGCCAGCACCCTAACTAGTCCCTCCTACGAGCAGTACTTC. Residues: CASTLTSPSYEQYF.

V and J are TRBV21-1 and TRBJ2-7; the table gives TRBD2 as D, unverified against the DNA. TRBV21-1 is reported as a pseudogene. The CDR3 extends over 15 amino acids. CDR3 region: CASSKDQAGYGEQYF. CDR3 coding DNA: TGTGCCAGCAGCAAAGACCAGGCGGGCTACGGCGAGCAGTACTTC.

This chain links TRBV7-9 with TRBJ2-3, with 13 bases aligning to TRBD2. J lost 4 bases, V lost 5 bases, and 3 bases had no gene match. This CDR3 is 15 amino acids long. The germline gives CDR1 SEHNR, CDR2 FQNEAQ (reference sequence). The CDR3 sequence: CASSVGLAGADTQYF. CDR3 nucleotide sequence: TGTGCCAGCAGCGTCGGACTAGCGGGAGCAGATACGCAGTATTTT.

This clone was seen ten or more times. The CDR3 DNA reads TGTGCCAGCAGGGACGCGACAGGAAGGGGCACTGAAGCTTTCTTT. This sequence encodes CASRDATGRGTEAFF. V is TRBV6-5 and J is TRBJ1-1; D might be TRBD1 (6 bases). The CDR3 loop spans 15 amino acids. V was pared by 6 bases and J by 4 bases, with 18 bases between. Per the germline V gene, CDR1 is MNHEY and CDR2 is SVGAGI.

This chain links TRBV7-9 with TRBJ1-2; 8 bases map to TRBD1. The trim removed 4 bases at V and 3 bases at J, leaving 7 bases unmatched. Germline lookup yields CDR1 SEHNR and CDR2 FQNEAQ (reference sequence). CDR3 length: 15 amino acids. The CDR3 reads CASSSSGGVHYGYTF. The DNA for the CDR3 is TGTGCCAGCAGCTCTTCAGGGGGCGTCCACTATGGCTACACCTTC.

This clone appeared a few times. The chain combines TRBV7-3 with TRBJ2-3; D might be TRBD2 (5 bases). The ends were cut back, 4 bases at V and 10 bases at J, with 12 bases in the middle. The germline V gene encodes CDR1 SGHTA and CDR2 FQGTGA. There are 12 residues in the CDR3. CDR3 region: CASSSPAGPQYF. In DNA form, the CDR3 reads TGTGCCAGCAGCTCCCCCGCGGGCCCGCAGTATTTT.

CDR3 in DNA: TGTGCCTGGAGAGCGCAAACCATATATGGCTACACCTTC. Amino acid sequence: CAWRAQTIYGYTF. The chain combines TRBV30 with TRBJ1-2; no clear D gene. The germline V gene has CDR1 GTSNPN and CDR2 SVGIG (reference sequence). Trimming removed 3 bases at V and 5 bases at J, with 13 bases between. The CDR3 extends over 13 amino acids.

The chain combines TRBV2 with TRBJ1-1; D uncertain. There are 15 residues in the CDR3. The germline CDR1 and CDR2 sequences are SNHLY and FYNNEI. The V and J ends lost 4 bases and 4 bases respectively, with 16 bases between them. CDR3 nucleotides: TGTGCCAGCAGTGGTGGCGGTCGGAAGGTCACTGAAGCTTTCTTT. Translation gives CASSGGGRKVTEAFF.

The chain joins TRBV5-1 to TRBJ2-1; D might be TRBD2 (5 bases). The germline V gene has CDR1 SGHRS and CDR2 YFSETQ. The CDR3 contains 15 residues. Trimming removed 0 bases from V and 8 bases from J, with 15 bases in between. The CDR3 protein is CASSLVGRGSDEQFF. The CDR3 DNA reads TGCGCCAGCAGCTTGGTCGGCAGAGGGTCCGATGAGCAGTTCTTC.

The V gene is TRBV2, the J gene TRBJ1-5; no definite D call. Germline V lookup: CDR1 SNHLY, CDR2 FYNNEI. Trimming cost V 4 bases and J 0 bases, with 7 bases left between them. The length of the CDR3 is 14 residues. The DNA for the CDR3 is TGTGCCAGCAGTGTCACGGGTAGCAATCAGCCCCAGCATTTT. Its protein product is CASSVTGSNQPQHF.

The rearrangement uses TRBV5-4 and TRBJ2-2; no clear D. Per germline, CDR1 SGHNT and CDR2 YYREEE (reference sequence). V was cut by 0 bases and J by 1 base, with 7 bases left in between. The CDR3 length is 15 residues. The CDR3 sequence: CASSLGSLNTGELFF. CDR3 in DNA: TGTGCCAGCAGCTTGGGCAGCTTGAACACCGGGGAGCTGTTTTTT.

This clone has a single count. The chain joins TRBV19 to TRBJ2-2, with 7 bases lining up with TRBD2. This CDR3 is built from 13 residues. In germline, CDR1 is LNHDA, CDR2 SQIVND (reference sequence). V was pared by 6 bases and J by 6 bases, with 4 bases of the junction left unmatched. The CDR3 sequence is CASSLREAGELFF. CDR3 sequence (DNA): TGTGCCAGTAGCCTCCGGGAGGCCGGGGAGCTGTTTTTT.

The chain couples TRBV4-1 to TRBJ2-7; 9 bases line up with TRBD1. V trimming: 6 bases; J trimming: 2 bases; junction bases outside the gene matches: 5. This CDR3 has 14 residues. Germline CDR1 MGHRA, CDR2 YSYEKL. The CDR3 loop reads CASSLDRGPYEQYF. The CDR3 region has the DNA TGCGCCAGCAGTCTGGACAGGGGCCCCTACGAGCAGTACTTC.

The rearrangement links TRBV6-5 to TRBJ1-6; 7 bases are a match to TRBD1. The V gene's germline CDR1 is MNHEY and CDR2 SVGAGI. V dropped 10 bases and J dropped 6; count of bases not matched to a gene: 6. There are 13 residues in the CDR3. CDR3 DNA sequence: TGTGCCACGACGGGACAGACTAATTCACCCCTCCACTTT. This sequence encodes CATTGQTNSPLHF.

This clone occurred a few times. The V gene is TRBV5-6, the J gene TRBJ1-2; 7 bases match TRBD1. V was pared by 4 bases and J by 6 bases, with 12 bases of the junction left unmatched. The CDR3 spans 15 residues. CDR1 is SGHDT and CDR2 is YYEEEE in the germline V gene. The CDR3 nucleotides read TGTGCCAGCAGCCTGGGACAGCTAGGCTTGGATGGCTACACCTTC. The encoded protein is CASSLGQLGLDGYTF.

DNA for the CDR3: TGCGCCAGCAGCCCAAGAACGTGGGAGGGCTACGAGCAGTACTTC. It yields the protein CASSPRTWEGYEQYF. The V and J genes are TRBV4-3 and TRBJ2-7; 7 positions match TRBD2. The length of the CDR3 is 15 residues. The germline CDR1 and CDR2 sequences are LGHNA and YSLEER. V lost 4 bases, J lost 3 bases, and 9 bases stayed unmatched.

The chain links TRBV5-1 to TRBJ2-2, with D perhaps matching TRBD1 (6 bases). V lost 0 bases and J 3 bases, leaving 9 bases between the germline ends. The CDR3 spans 15 residues. Germline assignment: CDR1 SGHRS and CDR2 YFSETQ. As DNA, the CDR3 is TGCGCCAGCAGCTTGGACAGGGTAGACACCGGGGAGCTGTTTTTT. It translates to CASSLDRVDTGELFF.

The chain links TRBV7-3 to TRBJ2-3, with a possible D match to TRBD1 (6 bases). This CDR3 is built from 14 residues. V was clipped by 5 bases and J by 4 bases, with 13 bases between them. The germline V gene encodes CDR1 SGHTA and CDR2 FQGTGA. For the CDR3, the DNA is TGTGCCAGCAGCCGTACAGGGATACCAGATACGCAGTATTTT. This sequence encodes CASSRTGIPDTQYF. Together with reference TRBV7-3 and TRBJ2-3, the CDR3 gives the full variable domain: GAGVSQTPSNKVTEKGKYVELRCDPISGHTALYWYRQSLGQGPEFLIYFQGTGAADDSGLPNDRFFAVRPEGSVSTLKIQRTERGDSAVYLCASSRTGIPDTQYFGPGTRLTVL.

The rearrangement uses TRBV7-9 and TRBJ2-2, with TRBD2 as a possible D gene (5 bases). The germline V and J ends were trimmed by 3 bases and 0 bases, with 8 bases remaining between them. Per the germline V gene, CDR1 is SEHNR and CDR2 is FQNEAQ (reference sequence). There are 15 residues in the CDR3. In DNA form, the CDR3 reads TGTGCCAGCAGCTTGACCGGGGCGAACACCGGGGAGCTGTTTTTT. Translation: CASSLTGANTGELFF.

The V call is TRBV6-6, the J call TRBJ1-2; D remains unclear. CDR1 MNHNY and CDR2 SVGAGI come from the germline V gene (reference sequence). This CDR3 comprises 13 residues. V lost 8 bases and J lost 4, with 14 bases in between. As DNA, the CDR3 is TGTGCCAGCGTTGAAAACTACAGCTATGGCTACACCTTC. Its protein is CASVENYSYGYTF.

The rearrangement uses TRBV5-1 and TRBJ1-6, with no clear D. From germline, CDR1 is SGHRS and CDR2 YFSETQ. The CDR3 covers 14 residues. V was shortened by 2 bases and J by 12 bases, with 15 bases between the two germline ends. The chain's CDR3 is CASSFSENLGPLHF. As DNA, the CDR3 is TGCGCCAGCAGCTTTTCGGAGAACCTAGGACCCCTCCACTTT.

V is TRBV5-1 and J is TRBJ2-3, with 11 positions matching TRBD2. CDR1 and CDR2 (germline): SGHRS, YFSETQ. The V and J ends lost 5 bases and 5 bases, in that order; junction bases with no gene match: 4. This CDR3 is built from 14 residues. The CDR3 region is CASSTSGSGDTQYF. The CDR3 DNA is TGCGCCAGCAGTACTAGCGGGAGCGGAGATACGCAGTATTTT. Variable domain in full (rest from reference TRBV5-1 and TRBJ2-3): KAGVTQTPRYLIKTRGQQVTLSCSPISGHRSVSWYQQTPGQGLQFLFEYFSETQRNKGNFPGRFSGRQFSNSRSEMNVSTLELGDSALYLCASSTSGSGDTQYFGPGTRLTVL.

The chain recombines TRBV18 with TRBJ2-7; 7 bases agree with TRBD1. Germline-derived CDR1 and CDR2 are KGHSH and LQKENI. The ends lost 6 bases at V and 0 bases at J; junction bases unmatched: 5. The CDR3 sequence is 14 residues long. The CDR3 DNA sequence: TGTGCCAGCTCCTCCGGGACAGCCTCCTACGAGCAGTACTTC. Translated, it gives CASSSGTASYEQYF.

The V call is TRBV19, the J call TRBJ1-5, with TRBD1 matching over 7 bases. V gave up 5 bases and J gave up 2 bases; unmatched junction bases: 9. This CDR3 has 16 amino acids. Germline assignment: CDR1 LNHDA and CDR2 SQIVND (reference sequence). The CDR3 coding sequence is TGTGCCAGTAGTGCTCGGAACAGGGGTGGCAATCAGCCCCAGCATTTT. It yields the protein CASSARNRGGNQPQHF. Full variable domain (remainder filled in from reference TRBV19 and TRBJ1-5): DGGITQSPKYLFRKEGQNVTLSCEQNLNHDAMYWYRQDPGQGLRLIYYSQIVNDFQKGDIAEGYSVSREKKESFPLTVTSAQKNPTAFYLCASSARNRGGNQPQHFGDGTRLSIL.

The rearrangement uses TRBV7-2 and TRBJ2-3; 8 bases align to TRBD1. The ends lost 4 bases at V and 6 bases at J; junction bases unmatched: 9. Germline CDR1 reads SGHTA; CDR2 reads FQGNSA. The CDR3 loop spans 15 amino acids. CDR3 residues: CASSSNSGGWDTQYF. The CDR3 DNA follows: TGTGCCAGCAGCTCCAACTCAGGGGGCTGGGATACGCAGTATTTT. The full variable domain, completed using reference TRBV7-2 and TRBJ2-3, is GAGVSQSPSNKVTEKGKDVELRCDPISGHTALYWYRQSLGQGLEFLIYFQGNSAPDKSGLPSDRFSAERTGGSVSTLTIQRTQQEDSAVYLCASSSNSGGWDTQYFGPGTRLTVL.